Listed below are T cell receptor beta chains from one sample, sequenced in a study of memory CD4+ T cells and cytomegalovirus serostatus. Libraries were prepared by immunoSEQ multiplex PCR; TCRdb keeps only in-frame clonotypes and omits some of them. The table shows 45,000 to 65,000 clones, with over 75% occurring only once. Sequenced input: memory CD4+ T cells from blood. Receptors originate from an adult in good health and CMV-seronegative. CDR3s include the opening cysteine and the closing phenylalanine or tryptophan. The D gene is left open where the match is weak. Clone sizes are given selectively: once, few, many, or a class where the clone is expanded.

CDR3 DNA: TGTGCCAGCAGCTTAGGCGCAGGGGTGTCTTCGGAGACCCAGTACTTC
CDR3 protein: CASSLGAGVSSETQYF
V gene: TRBV7-6
D gene: -
J gene: TRBJ2-5
clone size: few

CDR3 DNA: TGTGCCAGCCGAGGTCTTAGCGATGGCTACACCTTC
CDR3 protein: CASRGLSDGYTF
V gene: TRBV2
D gene: -
J gene: TRBJ1-2
clone size: -

CDR3 DNA: TGTGCCAGCTCACCGCGGGACAGGGGGATAAGCAATCAGCCCCAGCATTTT
CDR3 protein: CASSPRDRGISNQPQHF
V gene: TRBV18
D gene: TRBD1
J gene: TRBJ1-5
clone size: -

CDR3 DNA: TGTGCCAGCAGTTACGGGACAGTCTCTGGAAACACCATATATTTT
CDR3 protein: CASSYGTVSGNTIYF
V gene: TRBV6-5
D gene: TRBD1
J gene: TRBJ1-3
clone size: -

CDR3 DNA: TGTGCCAGCCGGGACGGACATGAAAAACTGTTTTTT
CDR3 protein: CASRDGHEKLFF
V gene: TRBV19
D gene: -
J gene: TRBJ1-4
clone size: -

CDR3 DNA: TGTGCCAGCAGAACCGGGACAGACCCCTACGAGCAGTACTTC
CDR3 protein: CASRTGTDPYEQYF
V gene: TRBV27
D gene: TRBD1
J gene: TRBJ2-7
clone size: once

CDR3 DNA: TGTGCCAGCAGCCAAGATCTCAATGGCGCAGATACGCAGTATTTT
CDR3 protein: CASSQDLNGADTQYF
V gene: TRBV4-2
D gene: -
J gene: TRBJ2-3
clone size: -

CDR3 DNA: TGTGCCAGCAGTCTTGGGATGACAAATTCACCCCTCCACTTT
CDR3 protein: CASSLGMTNSPLHF
V gene: TRBV6-1
D gene: -
J gene: TRBJ1-6
clone size: once

CDR3 DNA: TGCGCCAGCAGTCGGCTAGCGGGGAAAGAGACCCAGTACTTC
CDR3 protein: CASSRLAGKETQYF
V gene: TRBV23-1
D gene: TRBD2
J gene: TRBJ2-5
clone size: -

CDR3 DNA: TGTGCCAGAAGCGTGGTCCGGGACAGGACTCTTTCACCCCTCCACTTT
CDR3 protein: CARSVVRDRTLSPLHF
V gene: TRBV5-3
D gene: TRBD1
J gene: TRBJ1-6
clone size: -

CDR3 DNA: TGTGCCAGTATCGGGACCTTACCATTAAACACCGGGGAGCTGTTTTTT
CDR3 protein: CASIGTLPLNTGELFF
V gene: TRBV19
D gene: -
J gene: TRBJ2-2
clone size: -

CDR3 DNA: TGTGCCAGCAGTTTTATCTTGTCTAGCCCAAGCACAGATACGCAGTATTTT
CDR3 protein: CASSFILSSPSTDTQYF
V gene: TRBV27
D gene: -
J gene: TRBJ2-3
clone size: -

CDR3 DNA: TGTGCCAGCAGCCAAGATCAAGGCGGCAGATACACAGATACGCAGTATTTT
CDR3 protein: CASSQDQGGRYTDTQYF
V gene: TRBV4-2
D gene: -
J gene: TRBJ2-3
clone size: few

CDR3 DNA: TGTGCCAGCAGCCCGGCTGACAGGAGAGACTATGGCTACACCTTC
CDR3 protein: CASSPADRRDYGYTF
V gene: TRBV7-2
D gene: -
J gene: TRBJ1-2
clone size: -

CDR3 DNA: TGTGCCAGCAGCCCTGGGACAGTCTCTGGAAACACCATATATTTT
CDR3 protein: CASSPGTVSGNTIYF
V gene: TRBV14
D gene: TRBD1
J gene: TRBJ1-3
clone size: -

CDR3 DNA: TGCGCCAGCAGCCACCATCAGGGGAACACTGAAGCTTTCTTT
CDR3 protein: CASSHHQGNTEAFF
V gene: TRBV4-1
D gene: -
J gene: TRBJ1-1
clone size: -